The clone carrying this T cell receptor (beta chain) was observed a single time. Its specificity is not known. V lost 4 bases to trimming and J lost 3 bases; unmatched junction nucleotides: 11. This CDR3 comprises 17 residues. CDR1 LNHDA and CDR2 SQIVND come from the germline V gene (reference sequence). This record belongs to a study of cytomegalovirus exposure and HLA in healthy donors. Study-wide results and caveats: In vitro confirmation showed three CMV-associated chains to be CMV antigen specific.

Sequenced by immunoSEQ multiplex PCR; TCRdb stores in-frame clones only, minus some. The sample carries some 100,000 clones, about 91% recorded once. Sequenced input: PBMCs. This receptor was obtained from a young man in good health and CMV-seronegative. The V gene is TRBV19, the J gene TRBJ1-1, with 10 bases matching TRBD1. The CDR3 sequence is CASSTWTGGVKYTEAFF. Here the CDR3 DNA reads TGTGCCAGTAGTACTTGGACAGGGGGTGTGAAGTACACTGAAGCTTTCTTT.